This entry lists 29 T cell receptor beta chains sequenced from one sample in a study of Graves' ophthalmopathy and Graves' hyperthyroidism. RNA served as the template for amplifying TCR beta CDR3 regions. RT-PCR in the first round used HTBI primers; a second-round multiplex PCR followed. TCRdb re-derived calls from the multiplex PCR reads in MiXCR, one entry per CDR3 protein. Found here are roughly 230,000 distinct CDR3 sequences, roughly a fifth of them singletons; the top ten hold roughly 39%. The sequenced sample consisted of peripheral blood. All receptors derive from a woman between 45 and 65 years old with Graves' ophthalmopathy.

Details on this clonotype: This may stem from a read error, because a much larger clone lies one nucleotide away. CDR3 in DNA: TGTGCCAGCAGCCCCCCGGGACAGGGGCTCGGGCAGTACTTC. Encoded protein: CASSPPGQGLGQYF. J is TRBJ2-7 and V is TRBV6-1; the match to TRBD1 covers 10 bases. Germline values: CDR1 MNHNS, CDR2 SASEGT. This CDR3 region has 14 residues. J was trimmed by 9 bases and V by 6 bases; bases with no gene match: 11.

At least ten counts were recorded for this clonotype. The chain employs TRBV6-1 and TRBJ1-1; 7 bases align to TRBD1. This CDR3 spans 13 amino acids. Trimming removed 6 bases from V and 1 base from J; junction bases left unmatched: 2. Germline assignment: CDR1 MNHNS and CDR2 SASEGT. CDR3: CASRGTANTEAFF. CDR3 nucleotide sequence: TGTGCCAGCAGGGGGACAGCGAACACTGAAGCTTTCTTT.

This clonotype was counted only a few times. CDR3 bases: TGTGCCAGCAGTAGTTTGGATAGGGGCCGGGGGAACACTGAAGCTTTCTTT. Amino acids: CASSSLDRGRGNTEAFF. V is TRBV12-3 or TRBV12-4 and J is TRBJ1-1; the D gene is possibly TRBD1 (5 bases). V lost 5 bases to trimming and J lost 1 base, with 20 bases between them. This CDR3 region has 17 residues.

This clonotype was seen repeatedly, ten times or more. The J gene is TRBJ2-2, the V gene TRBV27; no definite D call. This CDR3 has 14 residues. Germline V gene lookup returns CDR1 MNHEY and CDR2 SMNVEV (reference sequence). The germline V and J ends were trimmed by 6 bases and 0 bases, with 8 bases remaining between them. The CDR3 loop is CASRLGTNTGELFF. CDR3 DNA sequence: TGTGCCAGCAGGCTTGGGACGAACACCGGGGAGCTGTTTTTT.

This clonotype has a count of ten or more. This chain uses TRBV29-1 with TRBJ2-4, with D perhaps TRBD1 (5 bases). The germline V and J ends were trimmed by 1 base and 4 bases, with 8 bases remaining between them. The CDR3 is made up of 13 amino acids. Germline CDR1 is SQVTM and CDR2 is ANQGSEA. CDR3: CSVEGTSKNIQYF. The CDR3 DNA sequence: TGCAGCGTTGAAGGGACAAGTAAAAACATTCAGTACTTC.

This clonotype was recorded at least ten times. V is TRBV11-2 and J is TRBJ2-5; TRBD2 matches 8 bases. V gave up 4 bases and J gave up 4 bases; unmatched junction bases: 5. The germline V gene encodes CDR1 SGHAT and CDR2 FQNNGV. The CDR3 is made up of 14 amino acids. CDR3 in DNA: TGTGCCAGCAGCTCGGGACTAGTGGGAGAGACCCAGTACTTC. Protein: CASSSGLVGETQYF. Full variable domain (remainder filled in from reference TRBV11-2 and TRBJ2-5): EAGVAQSPRYKIIEKRQSVAFWCNPISGHATLYWYQQILGQGPKLLIQFQNNGVVDDSQLPKDRFSAERLKGVDSTLKIQPAKLEDSAVYLCASSSGLVGETQYFGPGTRLLVL.

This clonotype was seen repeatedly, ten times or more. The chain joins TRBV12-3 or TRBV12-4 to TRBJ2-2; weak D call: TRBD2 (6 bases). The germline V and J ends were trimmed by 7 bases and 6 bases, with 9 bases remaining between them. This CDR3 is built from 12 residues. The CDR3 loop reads CASKGDSGELFF. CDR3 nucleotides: TGTGCCAGCAAAGGGGACTCCGGGGAGCTGTTTTTT.

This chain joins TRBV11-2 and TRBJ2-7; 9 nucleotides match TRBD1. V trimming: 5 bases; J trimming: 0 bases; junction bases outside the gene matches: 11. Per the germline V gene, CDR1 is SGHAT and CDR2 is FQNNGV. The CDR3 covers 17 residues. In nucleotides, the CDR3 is TGTGCCAGCAGCGCCAGGACAGGGGCCCATAGCTCCTACGAGCAGTACTTC. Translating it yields CASSARTGAHSSYEQYF.

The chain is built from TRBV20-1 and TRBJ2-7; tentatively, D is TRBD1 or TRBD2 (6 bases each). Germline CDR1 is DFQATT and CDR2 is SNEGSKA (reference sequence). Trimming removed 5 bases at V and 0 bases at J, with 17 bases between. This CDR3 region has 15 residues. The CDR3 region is CSAPTRDNPSYEQYF. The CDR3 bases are TGCAGTGCTCCGACTAGGGACAACCCCTCCTACGAGCAGTACTTC.

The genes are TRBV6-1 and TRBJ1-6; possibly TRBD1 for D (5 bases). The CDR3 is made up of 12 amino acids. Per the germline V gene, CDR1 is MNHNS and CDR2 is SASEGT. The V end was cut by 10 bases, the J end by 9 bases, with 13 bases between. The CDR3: CAIRDGISPLHF. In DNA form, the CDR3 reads TGTGCCATCAGGGACGGCATTTCACCCCTCCACTTT.

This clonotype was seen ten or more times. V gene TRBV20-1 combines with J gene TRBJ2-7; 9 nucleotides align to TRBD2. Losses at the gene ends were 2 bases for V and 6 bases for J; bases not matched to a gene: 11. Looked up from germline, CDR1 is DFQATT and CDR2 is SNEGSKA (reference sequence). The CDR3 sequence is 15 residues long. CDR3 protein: CSARIAGVFFSEQYF. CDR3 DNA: TGCAGTGCTAGAATAGCGGGAGTGTTTTTTAGCGAGCAGTACTTC.

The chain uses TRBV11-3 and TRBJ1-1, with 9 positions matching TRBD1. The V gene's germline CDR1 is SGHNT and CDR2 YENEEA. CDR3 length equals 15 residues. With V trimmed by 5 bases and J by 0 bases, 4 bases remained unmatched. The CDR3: CASSAGQGLNTEAFF. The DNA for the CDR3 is TGTGCCAGCAGCGCGGGACAGGGCTTGAACACTGAAGCTTTCTTT.

The CDR3 protein is CASGKTEYDSPLHF. The CDR3 bases are TGCGCCAGCGGGAAGACAGAGTACGATTCACCCCTCCACTTT. The rearrangement links TRBV5-1 to TRBJ1-6; D is perhaps TRBD1 (5 bases). Germline lookup yields CDR1 SGHRS and CDR2 YFSETQ. V dropped 7 bases and J dropped 8 bases, with 16 bases sitting between them. The CDR3 has 14 residues.

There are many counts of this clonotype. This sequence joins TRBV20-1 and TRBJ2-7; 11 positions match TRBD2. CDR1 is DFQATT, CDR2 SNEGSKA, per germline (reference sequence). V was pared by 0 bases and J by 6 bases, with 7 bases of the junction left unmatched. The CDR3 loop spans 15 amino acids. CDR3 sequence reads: CSARDPLAGGGEQYF. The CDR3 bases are TGCAGTGCTAGAGATCCGCTAGCGGGAGGAGGCGAGCAGTACTTC.

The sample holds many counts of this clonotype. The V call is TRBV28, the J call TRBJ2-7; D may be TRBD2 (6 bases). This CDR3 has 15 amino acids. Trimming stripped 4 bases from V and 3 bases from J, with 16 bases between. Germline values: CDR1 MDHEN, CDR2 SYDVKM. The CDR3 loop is CASSWVGAGYYEQYF. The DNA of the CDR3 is TGTGCCAGCAGTTGGGTTGGAGCGGGCTACTACGAGCAGTACTTC.

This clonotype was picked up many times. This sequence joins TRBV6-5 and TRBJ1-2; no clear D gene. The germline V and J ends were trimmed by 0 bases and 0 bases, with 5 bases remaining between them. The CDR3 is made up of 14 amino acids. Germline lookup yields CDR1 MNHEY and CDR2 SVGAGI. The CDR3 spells CASSYSIANYGYTF. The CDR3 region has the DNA TGTGCCAGCAGTTACTCAATAGCTAACTATGGCTACACCTTC.

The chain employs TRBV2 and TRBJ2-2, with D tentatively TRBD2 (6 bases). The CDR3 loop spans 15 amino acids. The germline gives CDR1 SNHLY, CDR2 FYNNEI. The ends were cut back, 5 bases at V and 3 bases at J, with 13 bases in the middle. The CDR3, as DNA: TGTGCCAGCAGTCGCCAGGGAGGTGACACCGGGGAGCTGTTTTTT. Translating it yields CASSRQGGDTGELFF.

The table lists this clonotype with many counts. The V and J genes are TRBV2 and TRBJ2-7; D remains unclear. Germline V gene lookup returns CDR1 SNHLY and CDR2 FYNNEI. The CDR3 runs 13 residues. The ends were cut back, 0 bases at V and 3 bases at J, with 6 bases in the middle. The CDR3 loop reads CASSEALYYEQYF. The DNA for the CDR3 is TGTGCCAGCAGTGAAGCGCTTTACTACGAGCAGTACTTC.

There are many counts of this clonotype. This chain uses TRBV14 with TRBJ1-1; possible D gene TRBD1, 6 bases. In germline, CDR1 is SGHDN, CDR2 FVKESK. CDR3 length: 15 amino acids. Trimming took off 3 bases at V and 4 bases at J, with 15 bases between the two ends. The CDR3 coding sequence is TGTGCCAGCAGCCACCCCTTGAGGGGGGGCACTGAAGCTTTCTTT. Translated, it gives CASSHPLRGGTEAFF.

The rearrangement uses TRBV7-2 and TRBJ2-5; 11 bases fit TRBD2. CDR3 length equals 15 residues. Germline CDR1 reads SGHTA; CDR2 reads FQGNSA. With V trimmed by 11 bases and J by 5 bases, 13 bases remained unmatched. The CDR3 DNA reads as TGTGCCGGTAGTTTAACTAGCGGGAGTTGGGAGACCCAGTACTTC. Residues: CAGSLTSGSWETQYF.

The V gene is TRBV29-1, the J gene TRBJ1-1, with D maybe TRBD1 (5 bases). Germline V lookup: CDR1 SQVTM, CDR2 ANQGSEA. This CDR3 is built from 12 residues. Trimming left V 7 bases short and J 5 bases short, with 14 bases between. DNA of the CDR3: TGCAGCGGGGGGACCGGAGGGACTGAAGCTTTCTTT. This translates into CSGGTGGTEAFF. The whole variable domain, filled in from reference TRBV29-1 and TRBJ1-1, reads SAVISQKPSRDICQRGTSLTIQCQVDSQVTMMFWYRQQPGQSLTLIATANQGSEATYESGFVIDKFPISRPNLTFSTLTVSNMSPEDSSIYLCSGGTGGTEAFFGQGTRLTVV.

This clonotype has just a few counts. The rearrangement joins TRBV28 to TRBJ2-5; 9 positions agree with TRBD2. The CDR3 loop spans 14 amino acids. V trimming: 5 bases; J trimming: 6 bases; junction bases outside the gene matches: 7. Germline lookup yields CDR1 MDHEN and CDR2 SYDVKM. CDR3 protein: CASSNQREVQTQYF. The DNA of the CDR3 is TGTGCCAGCAGTAACCAGCGGGAGGTGCAGACCCAGTACTTC.

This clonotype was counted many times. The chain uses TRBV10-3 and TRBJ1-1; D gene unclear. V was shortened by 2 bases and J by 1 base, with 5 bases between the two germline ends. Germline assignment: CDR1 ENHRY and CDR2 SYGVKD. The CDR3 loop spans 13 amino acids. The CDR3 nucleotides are TGTGCCATCAGTGAGCAGAGGAACACTGAAGCTTTCTTT. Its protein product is CAISEQRNTEAFF.

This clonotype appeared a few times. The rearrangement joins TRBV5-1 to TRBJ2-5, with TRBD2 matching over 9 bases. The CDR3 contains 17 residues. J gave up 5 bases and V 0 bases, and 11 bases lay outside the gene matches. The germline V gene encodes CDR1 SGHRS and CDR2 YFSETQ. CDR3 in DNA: TGCGCCAGCAGCTTGGGGGCTAGCGGGATGTCAGTTGAGACCCAGTACTTC. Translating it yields CASSLGASGMSVETQYF.

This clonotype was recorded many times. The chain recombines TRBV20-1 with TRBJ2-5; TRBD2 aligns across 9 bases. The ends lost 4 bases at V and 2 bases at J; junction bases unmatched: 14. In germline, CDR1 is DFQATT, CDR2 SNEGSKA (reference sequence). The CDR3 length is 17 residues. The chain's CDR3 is CSAKTTRLADIQETQYF. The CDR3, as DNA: TGCAGTGCTAAAACCACGAGACTAGCGGATATACAAGAGACCCAGTACTTC.

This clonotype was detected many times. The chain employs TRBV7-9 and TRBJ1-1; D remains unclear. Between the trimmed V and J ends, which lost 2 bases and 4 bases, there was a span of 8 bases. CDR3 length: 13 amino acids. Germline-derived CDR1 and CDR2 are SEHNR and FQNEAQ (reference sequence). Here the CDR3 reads CASSLKGGTEAFF. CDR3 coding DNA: TGTGCCAGCAGCTTAAAAGGAGGCACTGAAGCTTTCTTT.

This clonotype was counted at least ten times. CDR3 sequence: CSGNQDSNQPQHF. CDR3 coding DNA: TGCAGTGGCAACCAGGATAGCAATCAGCCCCAGCATTTT. V is TRBV20-1 and J is TRBJ1-5; D call uncertain. The CDR3 consists of 13 residues. Germline V lookup: CDR1 DFQATT, CDR2 SNEGSKA (reference sequence). Trimming left V 7 bases short and J 0 bases short, with 10 bases between.

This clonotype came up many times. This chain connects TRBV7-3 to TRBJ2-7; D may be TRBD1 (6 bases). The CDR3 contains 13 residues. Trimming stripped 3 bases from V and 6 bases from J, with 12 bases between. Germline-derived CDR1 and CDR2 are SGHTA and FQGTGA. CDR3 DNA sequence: TGTGCCAGCAGCTTTGGGACCAGGGGCGAGCAGTACTTC. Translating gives CASSFGTRGEQYF.

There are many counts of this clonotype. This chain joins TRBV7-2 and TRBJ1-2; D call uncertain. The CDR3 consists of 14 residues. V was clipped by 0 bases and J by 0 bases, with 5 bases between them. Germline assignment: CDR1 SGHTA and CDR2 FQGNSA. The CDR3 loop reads CASSLARPNYGYTF. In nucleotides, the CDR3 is TGTGCCAGCAGCTTAGCACGCCCTAACTATGGCTACACCTTC.